The T cell receptor (beta chain) described here comes from a study of blood T cells in healthy people across ages. Primed by a sample-barcoded 5' primer and a J-beta primer mix, a second PCR proceeded for 7 to 11 cycles. TCRdb analysed the 5' RACE reads with MiXCR anew, one entry per CDR3 protein. The sample shows 1.5 million to 2 million distinct CDR3 sequences, about two fifths of them seen only once. The CDR3 runs 17 residues. The ends were cut back, 2 bases at V and 4 bases at J, with 18 bases in the middle. CDR1 is SGHVS, CDR2 FQNEAQ, per germline. This receptor was identified in a human donor in good health. Input material: blood. The V gene is TRBV7-8, the J gene TRBJ2-1, with TRBD1 as a possible D gene (6 bases). CDR3 region: CASSLKVWGPRYNEQFF. DNA for the CDR3: TGTGCCAGCAGCTTAAAGGTGTGGGGGCCGCGATACAATGAGCAGTTCTTC.